Listed below are T cell receptor beta chains from one sample, sequenced in a study of Graves' ophthalmopathy and Graves' hyperthyroidism. Each CDR3 protein is one row after TCRdb ran MiXCR on the multiplex PCR reads. The sample lists about 400,000 distinct CDR3 sequences, 15% to 20% occurring once. Input material: peripheral blood. These receptors came from a woman between 18 and 29 years old with Graves' ophthalmopathy. The conserved cysteine and the conserved F or W are not part of the CDR3 here. Fields, in order: J gene, V gene, CDR3 protein.

>TRBJ2-6|TRBV5-4
ASSLGTGANVLT
>TRBJ2-1|TRBV6-4
ASSYGKPGNEQF
>TRBJ1-1|TRBV7-8
ASSSYRPGTGRSEAF
>TRBJ1-5|TRBV24-1
ATGQGGDSNQPQH
>TRBJ1-2|TRBV6-2/TRBV6-3
ASTTGVAVNYGYT
>TRBJ2-5|TRBV30
AWTFGSRETQY
>TRBJ2-5|TRBV6-1
ASSGLTGWDLETQY
>TRBJ1-1|TRBV18
ASSPPGLFLAF
>TRBJ1-1|TRBV6-2/TRBV6-3
ASSYSTGGRLHTEAF
>TRBJ1-1|TRBV30
ACRDRYTEAF
>TRBJ2-5|TRBV7-2
ASSLGMAQETQY
>TRBJ2-7|TRBV27
ASSNTGSPPYEQY
>TRBJ2-5|TRBV14
ASSLGQGSKETQY
>TRBJ1-1|TRBV28
ASSGTTGGTEAF
>TRBJ1-1|TRBV19
ASSMRSDREAF
>TRBJ1-3|TRBV6-1
ATRTASGNTIY
>TRBJ2-7|TRBV7-6
ASSPPRGGQPYEQY
>TRBJ2-2|TRBV6-5
ASSFPGTGVTGELF
>TRBJ2-7|TRBV28
ASRRTSGTGYEQY
>TRBJ1-5|TRBV28
ASTIYGQPPAPQH
>TRBJ1-1|TRBV28
ASSFLSNTEAF
>TRBJ1-5|TRBV27
ASSLRGGRFNQPQH
>TRBJ1-2|TRBV6-1
ASLAAPQYGYT
>TRBJ2-7|TRBV20-1
SARDLQGAREQY
>TRBJ1-6|TRBV19
ASSMRSGQLASPLH
>TRBJ2-7|TRBV29-1
SVGTGGHEQY
>TRBJ2-7|TRBV28
ASSSLADHSYEQY
>TRBJ2-7|TRBV4-3
ASSQGRVLGEQY
>TRBJ2-7|TRBV6-2/TRBV6-3
ASAGRRESYEQY
>TRBJ2-7|TRBV3-1
ASSALRDREDEQY
>TRBJ1-5|TRBV7-9
ASSPDASNQPQH
>TRBJ2-6|TRBV27
ASPNKRGGDTAGANVLT
>TRBJ1-3|TRBV6-4
ASSVGYRNTIY
>TRBJ1-2|TRBV20-1
SARDGLNYGYT
>TRBJ2-7|TRBV7-9
ASSLVAGPYEQY
>TRBJ2-7|TRBV20-1
SAPIAGGTYEQY
>TRBJ2-7|TRBV10-3
AISRQSSYEQY
>TRBJ1-1|TRBV12-3/TRBV12-4
ASSTGGVAEAF
>TRBJ2-7|TRBV5-1
ASSLTANLGYEQY
>TRBJ2-5|TRBV30
AWSVRGMYQETQY
>TRBJ1-5|TRBV6-5
ASSFTGSGQPQH
>TRBJ2-7|TRBV29-1
SVLSGLGNPYEQY
>TRBJ1-3|TRBV27
ASRGQGVLSGNTIY
>TRBJ2-2|TRBV28
ASSFSPGGGTGELF
>TRBJ1-2|TRBV3-1
ATRELQGSGYT
>TRBJ2-2|TRBV7-2
ASSIRQYTGELF
>TRBJ2-7|TRBV10-2
ASSGLLAGAGYEQY
>TRBJ2-5|TRBV27
ASSSPDRGLETQY
>TRBJ2-7|TRBV12-3/TRBV12-4
ASKRVGVYEQY
>TRBJ1-6|TRBV6-5
ASSYRGSKGSPLH
>TRBJ1-1|TRBV19
ASRTNGGPNTEAF
>TRBJ2-5|TRBV6-2/TRBV6-3
ASSYRLGETQY
>TRBJ2-7|TRBV7-2
ASSKGTEGEQY
>TRBJ2-7|TRBV2
ASSEAGLRQY